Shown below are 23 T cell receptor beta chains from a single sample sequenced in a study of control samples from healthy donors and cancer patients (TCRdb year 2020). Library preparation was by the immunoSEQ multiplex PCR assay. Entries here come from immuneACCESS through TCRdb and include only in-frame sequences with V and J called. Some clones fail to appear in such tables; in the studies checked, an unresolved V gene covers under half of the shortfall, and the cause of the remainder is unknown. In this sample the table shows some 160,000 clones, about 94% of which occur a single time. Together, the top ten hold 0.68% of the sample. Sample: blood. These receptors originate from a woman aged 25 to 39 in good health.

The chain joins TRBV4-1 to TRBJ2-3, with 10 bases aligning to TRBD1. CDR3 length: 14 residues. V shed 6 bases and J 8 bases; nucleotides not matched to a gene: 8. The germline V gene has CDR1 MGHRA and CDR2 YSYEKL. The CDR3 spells CASRDRGEMGTQYF. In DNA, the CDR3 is TGCGCCAGCAGGGACAGGGGGGAAATGGGTACGCAGTATTTT.

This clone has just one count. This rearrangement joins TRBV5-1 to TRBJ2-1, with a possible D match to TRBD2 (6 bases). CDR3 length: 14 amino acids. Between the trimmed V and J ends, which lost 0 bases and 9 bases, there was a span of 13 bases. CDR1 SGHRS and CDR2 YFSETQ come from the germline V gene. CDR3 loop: CASSLVAGTGEQFF. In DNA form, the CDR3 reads TGCGCCAGCAGCTTGGTCGCGGGAACCGGTGAGCAGTTCTTC.

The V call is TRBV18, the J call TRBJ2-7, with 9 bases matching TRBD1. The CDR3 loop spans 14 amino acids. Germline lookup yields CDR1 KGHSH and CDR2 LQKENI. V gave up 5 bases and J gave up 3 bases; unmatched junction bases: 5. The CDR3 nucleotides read TGTGCCAGCTCAAAGACAGGGGGTGGCTACGAGCAGTACTTC. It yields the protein CASSKTGGGYEQYF.

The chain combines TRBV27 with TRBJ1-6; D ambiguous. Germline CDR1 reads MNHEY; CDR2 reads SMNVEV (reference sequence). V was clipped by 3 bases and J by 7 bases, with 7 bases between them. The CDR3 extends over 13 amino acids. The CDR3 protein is CASSFLRNSPLHF. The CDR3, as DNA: TGTGCCAGCAGTTTTCTGAGAAATTCACCCCTCCACTTT.

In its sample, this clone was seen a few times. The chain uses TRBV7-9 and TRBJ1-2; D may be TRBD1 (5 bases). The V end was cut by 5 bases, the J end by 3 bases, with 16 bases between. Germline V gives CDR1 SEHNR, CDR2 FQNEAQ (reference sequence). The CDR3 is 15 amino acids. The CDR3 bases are TGTGCCAGCAGCCCCAGTGAGGGGAAAGACTATGGCTACACCTTC. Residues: CASSPSEGKDYGYTF.

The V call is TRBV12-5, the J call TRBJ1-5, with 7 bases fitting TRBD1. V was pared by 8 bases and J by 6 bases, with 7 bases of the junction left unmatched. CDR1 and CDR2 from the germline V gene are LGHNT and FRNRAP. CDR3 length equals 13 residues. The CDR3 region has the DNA TGTGCTAGTTCCGGACAGGTCGGTCAGCCCCAGCATTTT. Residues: CASSGQVGQPQHF.

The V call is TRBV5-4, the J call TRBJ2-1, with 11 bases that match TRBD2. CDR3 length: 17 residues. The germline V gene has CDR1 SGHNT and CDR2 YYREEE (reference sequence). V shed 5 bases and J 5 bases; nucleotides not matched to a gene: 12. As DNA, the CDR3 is TGTGCCAGCAGGCTGGGGGGGACTAGCGGTACGAACAATGAGCAGTTCTTC. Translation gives CASRLGGTSGTNNEQFF.

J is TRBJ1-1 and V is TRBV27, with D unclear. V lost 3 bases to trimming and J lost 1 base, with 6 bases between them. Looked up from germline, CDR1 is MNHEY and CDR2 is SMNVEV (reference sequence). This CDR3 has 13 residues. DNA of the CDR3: TGTGCCAGCAGTTTTCAGAGGAACACTGAAGCTTTCTTT. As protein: CASSFQRNTEAFF.

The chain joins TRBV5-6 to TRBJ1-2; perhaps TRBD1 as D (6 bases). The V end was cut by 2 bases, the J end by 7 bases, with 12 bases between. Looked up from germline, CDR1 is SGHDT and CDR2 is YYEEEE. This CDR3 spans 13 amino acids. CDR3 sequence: CASSLTRGGGYTF. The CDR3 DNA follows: TGTGCCAGCAGCTTAACCAGGGGTGGTGGCTACACCTTC.

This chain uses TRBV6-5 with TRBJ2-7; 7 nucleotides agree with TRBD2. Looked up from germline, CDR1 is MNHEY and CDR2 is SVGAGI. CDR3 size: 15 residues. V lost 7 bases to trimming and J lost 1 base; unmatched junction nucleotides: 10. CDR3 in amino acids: CASIPPGRRSYEQYF. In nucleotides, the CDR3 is TGTGCCAGCATACCCCCCGGGAGGAGATCCTACGAGCAGTACTTC.

The CDR3 region is CASSTETGGLKKLFF. In nucleotides, the CDR3 is TGCGCCAGCAGCACCGAGACAGGGGGCCTGAAAAAACTGTTTTTT. This sequence joins TRBV5-1 and TRBJ1-4, with 10 bases aligning to TRBD1. Germline values: CDR1 SGHRS, CDR2 YFSETQ. The CDR3 has 15 amino acids. The ends lost 4 bases at V and 9 bases at J; junction bases unmatched: 9.

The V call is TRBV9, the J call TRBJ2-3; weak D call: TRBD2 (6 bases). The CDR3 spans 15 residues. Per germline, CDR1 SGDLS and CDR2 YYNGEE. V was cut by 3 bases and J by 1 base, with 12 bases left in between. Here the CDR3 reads CASSAEGWGTDTQYF. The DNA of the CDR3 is TGTGCCAGCAGCGCGGAGGGGTGGGGCACAGATACGCAGTATTTT. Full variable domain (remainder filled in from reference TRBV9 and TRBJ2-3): DSGVTQTPKHLITATGQRVTLRCSPRSGDLSVYWYQQSLDQGLQFLIQYYNGEERAKGNILERFSAQQFPDLHSELNLSSLELGDSALYFCASSAEGWGTDTQYFGPGTRLTVL.

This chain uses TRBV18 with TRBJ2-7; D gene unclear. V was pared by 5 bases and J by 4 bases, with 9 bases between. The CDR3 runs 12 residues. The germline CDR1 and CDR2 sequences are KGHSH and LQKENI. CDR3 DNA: TGTGCCAGCTCAGTAAAGGATTACGAGCAGTACTTC. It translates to CASSVKDYEQYF.

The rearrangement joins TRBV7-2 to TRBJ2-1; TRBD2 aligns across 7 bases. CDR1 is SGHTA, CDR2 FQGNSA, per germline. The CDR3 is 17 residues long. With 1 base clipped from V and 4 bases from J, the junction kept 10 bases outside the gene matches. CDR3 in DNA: TGTGCCAGCAGCTTAGTTGGAGGGAGGGCCAGATACAATGAGCAGTTCTTC. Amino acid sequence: CASSLVGGRARYNEQFF.

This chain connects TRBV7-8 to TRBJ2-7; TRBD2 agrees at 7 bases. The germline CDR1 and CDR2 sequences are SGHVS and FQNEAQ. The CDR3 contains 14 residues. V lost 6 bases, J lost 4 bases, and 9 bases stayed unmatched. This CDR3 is CASRPVISGYEQYF. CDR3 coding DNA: TGTGCCAGCAGACCAGTTATTAGCGGGTACGAGCAGTACTTC.

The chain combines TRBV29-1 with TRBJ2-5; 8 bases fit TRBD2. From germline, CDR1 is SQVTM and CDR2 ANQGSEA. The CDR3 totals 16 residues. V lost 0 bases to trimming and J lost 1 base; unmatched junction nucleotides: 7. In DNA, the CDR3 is TGCAGCGTTGAAGATCTCAAACTAGCGGTCCAAGAGACCCAGTACTTC. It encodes CSVEDLKLAVQETQYF.

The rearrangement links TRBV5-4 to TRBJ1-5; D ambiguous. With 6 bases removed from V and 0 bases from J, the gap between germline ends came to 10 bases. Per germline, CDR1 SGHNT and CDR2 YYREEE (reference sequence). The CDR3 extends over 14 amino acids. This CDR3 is CASTRFGSNQPQHF. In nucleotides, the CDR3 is TGTGCCAGCACCCGATTTGGTAGCAATCAGCCCCAGCATTTT.

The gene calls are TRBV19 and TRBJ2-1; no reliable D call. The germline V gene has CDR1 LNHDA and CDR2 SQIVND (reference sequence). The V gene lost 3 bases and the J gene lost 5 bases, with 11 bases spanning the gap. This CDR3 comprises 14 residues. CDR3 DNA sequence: TGTGCCAGTAGTATTACCAGCCGTAACAATGAGCAGTTCTTC. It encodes CASSITSRNNEQFF.

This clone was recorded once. The CDR3 DNA follows: TGTGCCAGCAGGCTGAAACAGACTAGCGGAGGCACCGGGGAGCTGTTTTTT. It specifies CASRLKQTSGGTGELFF. This rearrangement joins TRBV21-1 to TRBJ2-2; no DNA check was done on the table's D call, TRBD2. TRBV21-1 is an annotated pseudogene. The CDR3 is 17 residues long.

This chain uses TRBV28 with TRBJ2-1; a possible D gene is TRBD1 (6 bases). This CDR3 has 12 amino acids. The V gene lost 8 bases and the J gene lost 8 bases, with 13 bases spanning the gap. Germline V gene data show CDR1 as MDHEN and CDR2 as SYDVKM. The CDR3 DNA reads TGTGCCAGCTTAACTGCAGGGGATGAGCAGTTCTTC. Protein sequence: CASLTAGDEQFF.

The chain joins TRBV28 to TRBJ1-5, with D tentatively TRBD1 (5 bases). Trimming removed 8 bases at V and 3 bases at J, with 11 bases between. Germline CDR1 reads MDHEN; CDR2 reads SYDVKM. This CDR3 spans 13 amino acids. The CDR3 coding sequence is TGTGCCAGCGGGGCCACCTCCAATCAGCCCCAGCATTTT. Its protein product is CASGATSNQPQHF.

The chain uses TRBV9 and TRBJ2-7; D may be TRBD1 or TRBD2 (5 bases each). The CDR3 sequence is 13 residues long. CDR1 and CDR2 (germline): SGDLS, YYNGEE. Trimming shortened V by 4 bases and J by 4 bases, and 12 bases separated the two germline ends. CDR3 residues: CASSTGAQYEQYF. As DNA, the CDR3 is TGTGCCAGCAGCACCGGGGCTCAATACGAGCAGTACTTC.

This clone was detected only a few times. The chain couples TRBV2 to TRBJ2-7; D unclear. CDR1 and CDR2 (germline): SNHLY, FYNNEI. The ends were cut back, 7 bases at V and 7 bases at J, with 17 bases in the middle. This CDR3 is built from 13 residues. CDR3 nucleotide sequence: TGTGCCAGCACGTCGGGCTCCGACTTGGAGCAGTACTTC. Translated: CASTSGSDLEQYF.